These T cell receptor beta chains were read from a single sample in a study of shared clonotypes between healthy human individuals. Method: immunoSEQ multiplex PCR; TCRdb's copy keeps in-frame clones and lacks some. The sample has around 1.9 million clones, approximately 94% seen once. Material for sequencing was naive CD8+ T cells from PBMCs. Receptor source: a young man in good health. Some clones in this sample may be carry-over from other donors' samples. CDR3s include the opening cysteine and the closing phenylalanine or tryptophan. Fields, in order: clone size, J gene, V gene, D gene, CDR3 protein, CDR3 DNA. The D gene is left open where the match is weak. The listing skips clone size in some rows; elsewhere it reads once, few, many or a size class.

>once|TRBJ1-1|TRBV19|-
CASSILRWTEAFF
TGTGCCAGTAGTATATTACGATGGACTGAAGCTTTCTTT
>few|TRBJ1-1|TRBV27|-
CASSLSRQNTEAFF
TGTGCCAGCAGTTTATCGCGGCAGAACACTGAAGCTTTCTTT
>-|TRBJ2-7|TRBV27|-
CASSLSGVVSRDEQYF
TGTGCCAGCAGTTTATCGGGGGTTGTTAGCAGAGACGAGCAGTACTTC
>once|TRBJ2-6|TRBV6-1|-
CASSELGRGFGANVLTF
TGTGCCAGCAGTGAACTGGGACGAGGGTTTGGGGCCAACGTCCTGACTTTC
>-|TRBJ2-5|TRBV30|-
CAWREGARQETQYF
TGTGCCTGGAGGGAGGGGGCGAGGCAAGAGACCCAGTACTTC
>-|TRBJ2-7|TRBV6-5|-
CASSYSGDFEQYF
TGTGCCAGCAGTTACTCAGGGGACTTCGAGCAGTACTTC
>-|TRBJ1-5|TRBV27|-
CASSPSGGEIGQPQHF
TGTGCCAGCAGTCCCTCGGGGGGTGAGATCGGTCAGCCCCAGCATTTT
>-|TRBJ2-5|TRBV27|-
CASSFLGQKETQYF
TGTGCCAGCAGTTTTCTGGGTCAGAAAGAGACCCAGTACTTC
>once|TRBJ2-1|TRBV4-1|TRBD2
CASSPKPSGSSYNEQFF
TGCGCCAGCAGCCCGAAACCTAGCGGGAGCTCCTACAATGAGCAGTTCTTC
>-|TRBJ2-7|TRBV9|-
CASSASGTNSYEQYF
TGTGCCAGCAGCGCATCAGGGACCAACTCCTACGAGCAGTACTTC
>-|TRBJ1-4|TRBV7-9|-
CASSRGRQAPSGTNEKLFF
TGTGCCAGCAGCCGCGGGAGGCAGGCACCCTCGGGAACTAATGAAAAACTGTTTTTT
>-|TRBJ2-7|TRBV9|-
CASSPSPGLTTYEQYF
TGTGCCAGCAGCCCTAGCCCCGGACTAACAACCTACGAGCAGTACTTC
>-|TRBJ1-1|TRBV7-6|-
CASSLGASTEAFF
TGTGCCAGCAGCTTGGGGGCCAGCACTGAAGCTTTCTTT
>-|TRBJ1-5|TRBV27|-
CASSLYPGGNQPQHF
TGTGCCAGCAGTTTATACCCCGGCGGAAATCAGCCCCAGCATTTT
>-|TRBJ1-3|TRBV28|-
CASSSLGANSGNTIYF
TGTGCCAGCAGTTCCTTGGGTGCGAACTCTGGAAACACCATATATTTT
>-|TRBJ1-1|TRBV9|-
CASSVEGGKNTEAFF
TGTGCCAGCAGCGTAGAGGGAGGAAAGAACACTGAAGCTTTCTTT
>-|TRBJ1-1|TRBV11-2|TRBD1
CASSSRPLDRVNTEAFF
TGTGCCAGCAGCTCGCGACCATTGGACAGGGTGAACACTGAAGCTTTCTTT
>-|TRBJ2-7|TRBV11-1|-
CASSLETGTASYEQYF
TGTGCCAGCAGCTTAGAAACTGGGACCGCATCCTACGAGCAGTACTTC
>-|TRBJ1-5|TRBV7-8|-
CASGRNQPQHF
TGTGCCAGCGGCCGCAATCAGCCCCAGCATTTT
>-|TRBJ2-5|TRBV13|TRBD2
CASSQRGWETQYF
TGTGCCAGCAGCCAGCGGGGTTGGGAGACCCAGTACTTC
>-|TRBJ2-7|TRBV9|TRBD2
CASSVGSGSGYEQYF
TGTGCCAGCAGCGTAGGTAGCGGGAGTGGTTACGAGCAGTACTTC
>-|TRBJ1-2|TRBV6-7|-
CASSYLPVPCRANYGYTF
TGTGCCAGCAGTTACCTTCCGGTTCCCTGCCGAGCGAACTATGGCTACACCTTC
>-|TRBJ1-4|TRBV4-2|-
CASSQEGIEVTNEKLFF
TGTGCCAGCAGCCAAGAAGGGATCGAAGTAACTAATGAAAAACTGTTTTTT
>-|TRBJ2-2|TRBV27|-
CASSSGWVTGELFF
TGTGCCAGCAGTTCCGGGTGGGTTACCGGGGAGCTGTTTTTT
>-|TRBJ2-7|TRBV7-6|TRBD2
CASSLAAGGWEQYF
TGTGCCAGCAGCTTAGCGGCGGGAGGTTGGGAGCAGTACTTC
>-|TRBJ1-5|TRBV28|TRBD1
CASRALDRAGRQPQHF
TGTGCCAGCAGGGCGTTGGACAGGGCCGGCAGACAGCCCCAGCATTTT
>-|TRBJ1-5|TRBV6-5|TRBD1
CASSWDRNSNQPQHF
TGTGCCAGCAGCTGGGACAGAAATAGCAATCAGCCCCAGCATTTT
>-|TRBJ2-5|TRBV27|-
CASSGRGQETQYF
TGTGCCAGCAGTGGTCGGGGTCAAGAGACCCAGTACTTC
>-|TRBJ2-7|TRBV5-5|TRBD1
CASSLTSGTGAYEQYF
TGTGCCAGCAGCTTAACGTCCGGGACAGGGGCCTACGAGCAGTACTTC
>-|TRBJ2-1|TRBV18|TRBD1
CASSPYTGGRGEQFF
TGTGCCAGCTCACCCTATACAGGGGGCAGGGGTGAGCAGTTCTTC
>-|TRBJ2-7|TRBV29-1|TRBD1
CSVEVRQGSEQYF
TGCAGCGTTGAAGTCAGACAGGGCTCCGAGCAGTACTTC
>-|TRBJ2-7|TRBV11-1|TRBD2
CASSSLAGGPYEQYF
TGTGCCAGCAGCTCTCTAGCGGGAGGGCCCTACGAGCAGTACTTC
>-|TRBJ1-3|TRBV7-9|-
CASTHEGYSGNTIYF
TGTGCCAGCACCCACGAGGGGTACTCTGGAAACACCATATATTTT
>-|TRBJ1-1|TRBV7-8|-
CASSFSGSAAEAFF
TGTGCCAGCAGCTTCAGTGGGTCGGCGGCTGAAGCTTTCTTT
>-|TRBJ1-1|TRBV27|-
CASSIPGYTEAFF
TGTGCCAGCAGTATTCCGGGGTACACTGAAGCTTTCTTT
>-|TRBJ2-7|TRBV6-1|TRBD1
CASSEYRGTYEQYF
TGTGCCAGCAGTGAGTACAGGGGGACCTACGAGCAGTACTTC
>few|TRBJ2-2|TRBV19|-
CASSMVARGFYTGELFF
TGTGCCAGTAGTATGGTTGCGCGAGGGTTTTATACCGGGGAGCTGTTTTTT